The entry that follows covers one T cell receptor beta chain sequence. The data belong to a study of blood T cell repertoires in COVID-19. For the study at large: Specimens from acute and convalescent COVID-19 originated in the United States, Italy and Spain.

Methods used by the authors: Amplified reference gene primers provided the basis for estimating nucleated cell counts. Some clones are missing from TCRdb's copy, which holds only in-frame ones; the method was immunoSEQ multiplex PCR. V, J and clone size are those of that table, while D and trimming were read from the DNA. The sample carries around 110,000 clones, around four fifths recorded once. The length of the CDR3 is 17 residues. Germline assignment: CDR1 MRHNA and CDR2 SNTAGT. V dropped 8 bases and J dropped 6; count of bases not matched to a gene: 15. The clonotype comes from a man younger than 40 with acute or convalescent COVID-19. J is TRBJ2-2 and V is TRBV6-4; TRBD1 aligns across 10 bases. Sequencing was performed on peripheral blood. The CDR3 is CASRQFGGQGSAGELFF. CDR3 bases: TGTGCCAGCCGTCAATTTGGGGGACAGGGGTCGGCCGGGGAGCTGTTTTTT.